The clone carrying this T cell receptor beta chain was seen repeatedly, ten times or more. The CDR3 has 15 amino acids. V was clipped by 7 bases and J by 3 bases; unmatched bases: 11. Germline V gene sequence: CDR1 MDHEN, CDR2 SYDVKM. The sample belongs to a study of cytomegalovirus exposure and HLA in healthy donors. Here immunoSEQ multiplex PCR was the method, and the copy in TCRdb shows in-frame clones only, minus some. The top ten clones hold more than 8.5% of a sample with about 160,000 clones, roughly 80% of them seen once. The sequenced sample consisted of PBMCs. The V call is TRBV28, the J call TRBJ2-7, with 8 bases lining up with TRBD1. The TCR originated in a man aged 25 to 40 in good health and CMV-seropositive. As DNA, the CDR3 is TGTGCCAGCATTCTTACACCAGGGGGCGACTACGAGCAGTACTTC. The encoded protein is CASILTPGGDYEQYF.